The clone carrying this TCR beta chain was detected a few times. This record belongs to a study of blood T cell repertoires in COVID-19. Background on the study: Samples taken during acute and convalescent COVID-19 were collected in the United States, Italy and Spain. Sources were T cells, B-cell-depleted T cells, or PBMCs; the material itself was cDNA or gDNA.

Original handling: From reference gene primer amplification, estimates of nucleated cell counts were derived. The repertoire was sequenced with immunoSEQ multiplex PCR; TCRdb's copy has only in-frame clones and lacks some. V, J and clone size reflect that table, while D and trimming were determined from the DNA. The data hold 100,000 to 130,000 clones, with about 80% observed a single time. Trimming cost V 3 bases and J 6 bases; bases outside gene matches: 7. CDR3 length: 14 residues. Looked up from germline, CDR1 is SEHNR and CDR2 is FQNEAQ (reference sequence). What was sequenced was peripheral blood. The sequence came from a man between 65 and 85 years old with acute or convalescent COVID-19. The chain has TRBV7-9 and TRBJ2-7, with TRBD2 identical over 8 bases. The CDR3, as DNA: TGTGCCAGCAGCTTCGGGGGGGCCCTTCCCGAGCAGTACTTC. Translated, it gives CASSFGGALPEQYF.